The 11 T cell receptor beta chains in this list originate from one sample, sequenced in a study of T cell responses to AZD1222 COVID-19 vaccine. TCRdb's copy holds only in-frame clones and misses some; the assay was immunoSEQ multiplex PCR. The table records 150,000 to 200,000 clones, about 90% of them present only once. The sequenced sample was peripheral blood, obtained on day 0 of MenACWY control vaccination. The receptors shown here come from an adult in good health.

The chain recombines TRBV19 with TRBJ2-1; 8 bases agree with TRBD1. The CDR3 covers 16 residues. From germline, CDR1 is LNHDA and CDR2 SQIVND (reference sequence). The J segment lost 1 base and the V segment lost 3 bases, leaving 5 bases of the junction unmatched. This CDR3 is CASSIADRASYNEQFF. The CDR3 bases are TGTGCCAGTAGTATCGCGGACAGGGCTTCCTACAATGAGCAGTTCTTC.

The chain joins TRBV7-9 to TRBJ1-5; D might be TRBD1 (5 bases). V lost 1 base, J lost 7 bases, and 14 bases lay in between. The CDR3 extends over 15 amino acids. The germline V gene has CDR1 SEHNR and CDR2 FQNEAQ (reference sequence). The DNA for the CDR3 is TGTGCCAGCAGCTTAGGTCAACAGGTACCGCAGCCCCAGCATTTT. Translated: CASSLGQQVPQPQHF.

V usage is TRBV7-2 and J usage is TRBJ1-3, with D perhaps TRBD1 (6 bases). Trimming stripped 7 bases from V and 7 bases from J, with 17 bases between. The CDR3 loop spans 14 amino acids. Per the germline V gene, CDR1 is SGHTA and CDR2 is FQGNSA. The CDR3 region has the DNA TGTGCCAGCACCCAGACAGGCGGCGTGAACACCATATATTTT. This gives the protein CASTQTGGVNTIYF.

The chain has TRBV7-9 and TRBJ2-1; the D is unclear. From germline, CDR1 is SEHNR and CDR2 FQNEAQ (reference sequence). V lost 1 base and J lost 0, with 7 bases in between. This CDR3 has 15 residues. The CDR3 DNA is TGTGCCAGCAGCTTAGAGGGCCCCTCCTACAATGAGCAGTTCTTC. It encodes CASSLEGPSYNEQFF.

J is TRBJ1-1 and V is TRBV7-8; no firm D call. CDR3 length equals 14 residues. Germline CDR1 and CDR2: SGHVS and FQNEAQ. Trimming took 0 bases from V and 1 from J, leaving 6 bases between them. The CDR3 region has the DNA TGTGCCAGCAGCTTAGCAGGAGCGAACACTGAAGCTTTCTTT. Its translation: CASSLAGANTEAFF.

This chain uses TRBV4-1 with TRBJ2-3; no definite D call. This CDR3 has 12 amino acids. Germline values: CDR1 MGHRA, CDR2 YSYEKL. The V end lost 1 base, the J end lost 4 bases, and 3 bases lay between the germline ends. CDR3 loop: CASSQVADTQYF. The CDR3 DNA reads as TGCGCCAGCAGCCAAGTAGCAGATACGCAGTATTTT.

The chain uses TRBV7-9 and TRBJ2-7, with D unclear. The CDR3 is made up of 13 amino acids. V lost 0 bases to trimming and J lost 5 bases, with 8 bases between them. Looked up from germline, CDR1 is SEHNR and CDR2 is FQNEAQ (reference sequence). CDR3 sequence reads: CASSLAGGDEQYF. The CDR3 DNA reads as TGTGCCAGCAGCTTAGCAGGTGGGGACGAGCAGTACTTC.

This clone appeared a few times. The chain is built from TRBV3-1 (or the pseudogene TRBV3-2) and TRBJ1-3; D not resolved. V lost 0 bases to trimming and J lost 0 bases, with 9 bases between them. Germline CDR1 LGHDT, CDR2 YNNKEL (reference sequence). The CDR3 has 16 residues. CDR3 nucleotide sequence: TGTGCCAGCAGCCAAGAGATGGTGCTCTCTGGAAACACCATATATTTT. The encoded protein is CASSQEMVLSGNTIYF.

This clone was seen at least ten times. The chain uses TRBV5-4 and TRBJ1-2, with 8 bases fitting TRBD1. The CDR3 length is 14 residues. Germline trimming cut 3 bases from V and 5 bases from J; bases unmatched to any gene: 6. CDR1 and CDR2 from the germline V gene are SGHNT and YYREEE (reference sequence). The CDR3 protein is CASSWPGQGYGYTF. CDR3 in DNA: TGTGCCAGCAGCTGGCCAGGACAGGGATATGGCTACACCTTC.

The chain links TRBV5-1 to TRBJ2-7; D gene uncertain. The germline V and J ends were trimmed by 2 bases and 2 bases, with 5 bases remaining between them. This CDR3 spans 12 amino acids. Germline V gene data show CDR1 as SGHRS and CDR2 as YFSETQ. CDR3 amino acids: CASSFDTYEQYF. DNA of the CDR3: TGCGCCAGCAGCTTTGACACCTACGAGCAGTACTTC.

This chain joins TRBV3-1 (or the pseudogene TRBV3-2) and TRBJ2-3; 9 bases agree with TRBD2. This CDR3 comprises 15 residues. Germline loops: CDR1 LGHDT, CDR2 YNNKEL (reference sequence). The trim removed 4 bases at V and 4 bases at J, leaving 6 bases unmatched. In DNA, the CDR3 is TGTGCCAGCAGCCCCGTAGCGGGGGTTCCAGATACGCAGTATTTT. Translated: CASSPVAGVPDTQYF.